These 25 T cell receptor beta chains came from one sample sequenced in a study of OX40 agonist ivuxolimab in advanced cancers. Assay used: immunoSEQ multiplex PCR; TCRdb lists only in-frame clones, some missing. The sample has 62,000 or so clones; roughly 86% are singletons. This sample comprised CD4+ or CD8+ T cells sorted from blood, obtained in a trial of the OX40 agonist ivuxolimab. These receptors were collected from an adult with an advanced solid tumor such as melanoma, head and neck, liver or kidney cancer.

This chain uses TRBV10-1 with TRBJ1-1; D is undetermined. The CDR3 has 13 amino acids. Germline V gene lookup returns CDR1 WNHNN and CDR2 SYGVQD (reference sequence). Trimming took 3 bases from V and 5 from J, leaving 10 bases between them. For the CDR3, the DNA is TGCGCCAGCAGTGACAGGAGGAGGACTGAAGCTTTCTTT. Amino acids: CASSDRRRTEAFF.

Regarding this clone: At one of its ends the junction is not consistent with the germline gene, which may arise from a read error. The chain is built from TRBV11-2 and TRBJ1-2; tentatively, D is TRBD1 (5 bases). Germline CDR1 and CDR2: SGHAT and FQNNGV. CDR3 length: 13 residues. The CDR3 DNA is TGTGCCAGCAGCTTAGTGGTCGGGGGAACTCCCTTCTTC. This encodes CASSLVVGGTPFF.

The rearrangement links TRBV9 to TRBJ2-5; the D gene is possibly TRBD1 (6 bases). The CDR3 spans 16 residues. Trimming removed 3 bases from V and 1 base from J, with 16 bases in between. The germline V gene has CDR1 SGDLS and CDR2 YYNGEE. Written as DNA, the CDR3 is TGTGCCAGCAGCGCCCTAGGGCAGGGGACCCAAGAGACCCAGTACTTC. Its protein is CASSALGQGTQETQYF.

The CDR3 loop is CASSLAAINTEAFF. The CDR3 region has the DNA TGTGCCAGCAGCTTGGCGGCCATCAACACTGAAGCTTTCTTT. The genes are TRBV5-4 and TRBJ1-1; D remains unclear. The CDR3 runs 14 residues. Trimming stripped 0 bases from V and 2 bases from J, with 8 bases between. Germline CDR1 reads SGHNT; CDR2 reads YYREEE (reference sequence).

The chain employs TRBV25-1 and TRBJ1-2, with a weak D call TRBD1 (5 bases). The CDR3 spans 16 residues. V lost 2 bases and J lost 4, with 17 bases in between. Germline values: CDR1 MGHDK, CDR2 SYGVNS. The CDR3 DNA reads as TGTGCCAGCAGTGAACCCGGGACGAGCATCCTCTATGGCTACACCTTC. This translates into CASSEPGTSILYGYTF.

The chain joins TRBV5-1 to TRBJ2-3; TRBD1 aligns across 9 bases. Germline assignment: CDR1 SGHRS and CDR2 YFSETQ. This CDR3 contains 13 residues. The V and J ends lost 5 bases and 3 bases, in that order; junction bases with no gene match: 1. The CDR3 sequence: CASSGTGTDTQYF. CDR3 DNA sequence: TGCGCCAGCAGTGGGACAGGGACAGATACGCAGTATTTT.

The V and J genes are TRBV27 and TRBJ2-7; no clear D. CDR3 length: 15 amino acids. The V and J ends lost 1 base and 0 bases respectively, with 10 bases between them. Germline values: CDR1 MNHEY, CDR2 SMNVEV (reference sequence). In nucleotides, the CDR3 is TGTGCCAGCAGTTTATGGCGGACCCGCTCCTACGAGCAGTACTTC. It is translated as CASSLWRTRSYEQYF.

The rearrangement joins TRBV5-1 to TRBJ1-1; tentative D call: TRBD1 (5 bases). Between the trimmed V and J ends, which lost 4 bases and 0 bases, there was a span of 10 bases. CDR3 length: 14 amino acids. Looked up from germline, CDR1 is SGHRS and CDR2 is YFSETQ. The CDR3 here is CASSPGTVNTEAFF. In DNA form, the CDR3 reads TGCGCCAGCAGCCCCGGGACGGTGAACACTGAAGCTTTCTTT.

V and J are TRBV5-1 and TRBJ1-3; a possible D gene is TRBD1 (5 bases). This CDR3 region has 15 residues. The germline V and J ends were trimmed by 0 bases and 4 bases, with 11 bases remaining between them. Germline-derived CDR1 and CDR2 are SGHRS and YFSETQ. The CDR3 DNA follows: TGCGCCAGCAGCTTGGGTTCAGGGACGGGAAACACCATATATTTT. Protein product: CASSLGSGTGNTIYF.

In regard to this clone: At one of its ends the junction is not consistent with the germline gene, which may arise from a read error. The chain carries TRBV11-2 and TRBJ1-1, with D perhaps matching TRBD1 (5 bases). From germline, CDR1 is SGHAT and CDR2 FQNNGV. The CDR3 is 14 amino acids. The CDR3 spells CASSLASDNRDGRF. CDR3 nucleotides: TGTGCCAGCAGCTTAGCCTCTGACAACCGGGACGGCCGGTTT.

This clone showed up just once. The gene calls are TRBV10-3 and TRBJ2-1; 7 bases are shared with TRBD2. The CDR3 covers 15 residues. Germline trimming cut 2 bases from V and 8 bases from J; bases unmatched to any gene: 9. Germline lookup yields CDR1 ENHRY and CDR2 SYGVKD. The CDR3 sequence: CAISEPGGTSDEQFF. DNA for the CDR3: TGTGCCATCAGTGAGCCGGGGGGTACGTCGGATGAGCAGTTCTTC.

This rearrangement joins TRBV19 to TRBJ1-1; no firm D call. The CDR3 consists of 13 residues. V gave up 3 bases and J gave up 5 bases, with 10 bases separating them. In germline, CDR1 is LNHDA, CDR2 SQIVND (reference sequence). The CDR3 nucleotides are TGTGCCAGTAGTATGGTGGCGGGGACTGAAGCTTTCTTT. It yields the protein CASSMVAGTEAFF.

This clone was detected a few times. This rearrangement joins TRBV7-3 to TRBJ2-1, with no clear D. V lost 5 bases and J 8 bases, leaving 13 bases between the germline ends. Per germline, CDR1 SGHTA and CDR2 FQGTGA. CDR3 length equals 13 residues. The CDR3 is CASSLGPEDEQFF. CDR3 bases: TGTGCCAGCAGCCTTGGACCCGAGGATGAGCAGTTCTTC.

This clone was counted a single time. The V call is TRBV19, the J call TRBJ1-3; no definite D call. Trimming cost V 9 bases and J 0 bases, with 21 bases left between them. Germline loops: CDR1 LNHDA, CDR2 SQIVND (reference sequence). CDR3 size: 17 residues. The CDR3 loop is CASETHGSSFSGNTIYF. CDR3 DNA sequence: TGTGCCAGCGAAACTCACGGAAGCTCATTCTCTGGAAACACCATATATTTT.

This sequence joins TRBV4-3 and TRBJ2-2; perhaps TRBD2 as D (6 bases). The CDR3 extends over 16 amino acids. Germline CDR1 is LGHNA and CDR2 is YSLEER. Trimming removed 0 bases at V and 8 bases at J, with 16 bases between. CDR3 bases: TGCGCCAGCAGCCAAGAACCGGGGGTCGCAGGAGGGGAGCTGTTTTTT. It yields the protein CASSQEPGVAGGELFF.

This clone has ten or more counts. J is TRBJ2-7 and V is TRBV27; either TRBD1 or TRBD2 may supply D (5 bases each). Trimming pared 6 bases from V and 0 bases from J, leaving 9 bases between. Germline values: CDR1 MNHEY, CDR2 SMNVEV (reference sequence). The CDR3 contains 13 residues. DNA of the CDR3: TGTGCCAGCAGACGGGACGTCTCCTACGAGCAGTACTTC. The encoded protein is CASRRDVSYEQYF.

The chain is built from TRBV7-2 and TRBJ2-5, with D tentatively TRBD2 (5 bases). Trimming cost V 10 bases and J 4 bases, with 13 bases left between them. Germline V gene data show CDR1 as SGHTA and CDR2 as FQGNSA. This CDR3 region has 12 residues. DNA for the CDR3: TGTGCCACCATAGCGAGCGGAGAGACCCAGTACTTC. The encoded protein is CATIASGETQYF.

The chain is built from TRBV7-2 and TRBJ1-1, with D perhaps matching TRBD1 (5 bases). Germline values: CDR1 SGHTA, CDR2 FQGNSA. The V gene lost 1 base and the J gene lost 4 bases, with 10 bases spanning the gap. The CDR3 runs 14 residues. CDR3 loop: CASSLEAGSTEAFF. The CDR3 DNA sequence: TGTGCCAGCAGCTTAGAAGCAGGGAGCACTGAAGCTTTCTTT.

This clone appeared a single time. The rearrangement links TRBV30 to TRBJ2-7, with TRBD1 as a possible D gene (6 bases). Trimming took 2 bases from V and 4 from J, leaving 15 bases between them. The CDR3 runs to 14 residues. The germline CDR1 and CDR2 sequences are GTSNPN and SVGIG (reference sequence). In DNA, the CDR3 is TGTGCCTGGAGTCGTCCAGGGGTGGATTACGAGCAGTACTTC. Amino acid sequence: CAWSRPGVDYEQYF.

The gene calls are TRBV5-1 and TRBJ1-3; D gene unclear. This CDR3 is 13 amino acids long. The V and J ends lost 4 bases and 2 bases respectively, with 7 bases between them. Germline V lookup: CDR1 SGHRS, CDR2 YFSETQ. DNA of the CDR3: TGCGCCAGCAGCCGGGATCCTGGAAACACCATATATTTT. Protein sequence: CASSRDPGNTIYF.

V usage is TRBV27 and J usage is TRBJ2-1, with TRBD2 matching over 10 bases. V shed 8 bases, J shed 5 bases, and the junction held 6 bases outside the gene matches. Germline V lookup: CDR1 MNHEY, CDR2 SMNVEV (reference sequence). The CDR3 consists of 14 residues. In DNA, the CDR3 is TGTGCCAGCGCTTATCTAGCGGGAGACAATGAGCAGTTCTTC. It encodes CASAYLAGDNEQFF.

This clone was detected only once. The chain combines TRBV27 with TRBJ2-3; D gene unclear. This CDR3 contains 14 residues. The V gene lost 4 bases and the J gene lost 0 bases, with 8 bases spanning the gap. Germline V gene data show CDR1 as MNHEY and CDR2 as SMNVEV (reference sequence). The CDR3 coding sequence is TGTGCCAGCAGTTATCAGCCTAGCACAGATACGCAGTATTTT. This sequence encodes CASSYQPSTDTQYF.

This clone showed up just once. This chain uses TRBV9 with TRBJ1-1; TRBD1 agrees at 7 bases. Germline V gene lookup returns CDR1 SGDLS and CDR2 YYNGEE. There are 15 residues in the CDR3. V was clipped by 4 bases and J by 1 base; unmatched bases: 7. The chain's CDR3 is CASSPGDRANTEAFF. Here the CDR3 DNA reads TGTGCCAGCAGCCCCGGGGACAGAGCGAACACTGAAGCTTTCTTT.

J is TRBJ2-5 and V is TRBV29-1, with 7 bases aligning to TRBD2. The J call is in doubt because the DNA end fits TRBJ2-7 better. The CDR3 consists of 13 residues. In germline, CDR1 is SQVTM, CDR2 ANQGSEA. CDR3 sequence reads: CSVDYGEGYEQYF. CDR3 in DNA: TGCAGCGTTGATTACGGGGAGGGGTACGAGCAGTACTTC.

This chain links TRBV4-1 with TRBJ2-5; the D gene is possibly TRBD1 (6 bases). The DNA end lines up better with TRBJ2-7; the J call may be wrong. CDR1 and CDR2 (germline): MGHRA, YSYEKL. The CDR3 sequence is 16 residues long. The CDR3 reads CASSQDMAGAQYEQYF. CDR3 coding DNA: TGCGCCAGCAGCCAAGATATGGCAGGGGCCCAGTACGAGCAGTACTTC.